These T cell receptor beta chains were read from a single sample in a study of cytomegalovirus exposure and HLA in healthy donors. Repertoires were generated with immunoSEQ multiplex PCR, while TCRdb's copy carries only in-frame clones and drops some. The sample carries about 170,000 clones, almost 85% recorded once. Sequenced material: PBMCs. The receptors were sampled from a boy aged 2 to 9 in good health and CMV-seronegative. Each CDR3 is given with its conserved first and last residue. A D gene is named only where the DNA matches it firmly. Clone size is given for some rows only: seen once, a few or many times, or a class if the clone is expanded.

cdr3_aa: CASRRAGGGTDTQYF
cdr3_nt: TGTGCCAGCAGGCGCGCGGGGGGGGGCACAGATACGCAGTATTTT
j_call: TRBJ2-3
v_call: TRBV6-1
d_call: TRBD2
clone_size: .

cdr3_aa: CASSEAGGVSGLNTEAFF
cdr3_nt: TGTGCCAGCAGTGAGGCCGGAGGGGTTTCGGGATTGAACACTGAAGCTTTCTTT
j_call: TRBJ1-1
v_call: TRBV25-1
d_call: .
clone_size: .

cdr3_aa: CASSPAPKSTQYF
cdr3_nt: TGTGCCAGCAGTCCCGCACCTAAGTCTACGCAGTATTTT
j_call: TRBJ2-3
v_call: TRBV6-5
d_call: .
clone_size: .

cdr3_aa: CASSLEGQGRETQYF
cdr3_nt: TGTGCCAGCAGCTTGGAGGGACAGGGTAGAGAGACCCAGTACTTC
j_call: TRBJ2-5
v_call: TRBV5-6
d_call: TRBD1
clone_size: .

cdr3_aa: CASSLSSGTGVYGYTF
cdr3_nt: TGTGCCAGCAGTTTATCCAGTGGGACAGGGGTCTATGGCTACACCTTC
j_call: TRBJ1-2
v_call: TRBV28
d_call: TRBD1
clone_size: .

cdr3_aa: CASSLDRSSYEQYF
cdr3_nt: TGCGCCAGCAGCTTGGATAGGAGTTCCTACGAGCAGTACTTC
j_call: TRBJ2-7
v_call: TRBV5-1
d_call: .
clone_size: .

cdr3_aa: CASSSPLGREYNEQFF
cdr3_nt: TGTGCCAGCAGCTCCCCCCTAGGGAGGGAATACAATGAGCAGTTCTTC
j_call: TRBJ2-1
v_call: TRBV7-8
d_call: TRBD2
clone_size: .

cdr3_aa: CAVGQGAIGYTF
cdr3_nt: TGTGCCGTTGGACAGGGGGCAATTGGCTACACCTTC
j_call: TRBJ1-2
v_call: TRBV10-3
d_call: TRBD1
clone_size: .

cdr3_aa: CSAPTGGGYTF
cdr3_nt: TGCAGTGCTCCGACAGGGGGAGGCTACACCTTC
j_call: TRBJ1-2
v_call: TRBV20-1
d_call: TRBD1
clone_size: .

cdr3_aa: CAISEPGTGRNEQYF
cdr3_nt: TGTGCCATCAGTGAGCCCGGGACAGGGAGGAACGAGCAGTACTTC
j_call: TRBJ2-7
v_call: TRBV10-3
d_call: TRBD1
clone_size: .

cdr3_aa: CASSLGRQQGDTQYF
cdr3_nt: TGTGCCAGCAGTTTAGGACGTCAGCAGGGAGATACGCAGTATTTT
j_call: TRBJ2-3
v_call: TRBV11-3
d_call: .
clone_size: .

cdr3_aa: CASSYLQGNEQFF
cdr3_nt: TGTGCCAGCAGTTACTTACAGGGAAATGAGCAGTTCTTC
j_call: TRBJ2-1
v_call: TRBV6-5
d_call: .
clone_size: few

cdr3_aa: CASSVAGTGMFGYTF
cdr3_nt: TGTGCCAGCAGCGTCGCCGGGACAGGGATGTTTGGCTACACCTTC
j_call: TRBJ1-2
v_call: TRBV9
d_call: TRBD1
clone_size: .

cdr3_aa: CASNTGTSGAQEYF
cdr3_nt: TGTGCCAGCAATACCGGGACTAGCGGGGCCCAGGAGTACTTC
j_call: TRBJ2-7
v_call: TRBV6-5
d_call: TRBD2
clone_size: few

cdr3_aa: CASSSGGTSNTIYF
cdr3_nt: TGTGCCAGCAGCTCTGGTGGGACTTCGAACACCATATATTTT
j_call: TRBJ1-3
v_call: TRBV13
d_call: .
clone_size: few

cdr3_aa: CSVETQGASSYNEQFF
cdr3_nt: TGCAGCGTCGAAACACAGGGAGCCAGCTCCTACAATGAGCAGTTCTTC
j_call: TRBJ2-1
v_call: TRBV29-1
d_call: .
clone_size: .

cdr3_aa: CASSFTQGTEAFF
cdr3_nt: TGTGCCAGCAGCTTTACCCAGGGTACTGAAGCTTTCTTT
j_call: TRBJ1-1
v_call: TRBV7-9
d_call: .
clone_size: .

cdr3_aa: CASSQGLAGTNEQFF
cdr3_nt: TGTGCCAGCAGCCAGGGACTTGCGGGTACGAATGAGCAGTTCTTC
j_call: TRBJ2-1
v_call: TRBV5-8
d_call: .
clone_size: .

cdr3_aa: CASSPGLAGVRVVYEQYF
cdr3_nt: TGTGCCAGCAGCCCGGGACTAGCGGGAGTAAGGGTAGTTTACGAGCAGTACTTC
j_call: TRBJ2-7
v_call: TRBV7-9
d_call: TRBD2
clone_size: .

cdr3_aa: CASSEALRGRGYTF
cdr3_nt: TGTGCCAGCAGTGAAGCGCTTCGTGGCCGAGGCTACACCTTC
j_call: TRBJ1-2
v_call: TRBV6-1
d_call: .
clone_size: .

cdr3_aa: CASSFTGGGRKLFF
cdr3_nt: TGCGCCAGCAGCTTTACAGGGGGCGGAAGAAAACTGTTTTTT
j_call: TRBJ1-4
v_call: TRBV5-1
d_call: TRBD1
clone_size: .

cdr3_aa: CASSEASGNEQFF
cdr3_nt: TGTGCCAGTAGTGAGGCTAGCGGCAATGAGCAGTTCTTC
j_call: TRBJ2-1
v_call: TRBV19
d_call: TRBD2
clone_size: few

cdr3_aa: CASSLGTTYEQYF
cdr3_nt: TGTGCCAGCAGCCTGGGGACTACCTACGAGCAGTACTTC
j_call: TRBJ2-7
v_call: TRBV11-2
d_call: TRBD2
clone_size: .

cdr3_aa: CASSAGTGGGEQYF
cdr3_nt: TGCGCCAGCAGTGCCGGGACAGGGGGTGGCGAGCAGTACTTC
j_call: TRBJ2-7
v_call: TRBV10-1
d_call: TRBD1
clone_size: .

cdr3_aa: CASSIEGGSAYEQYF
cdr3_nt: TGTGCCAGCAGTATTGAAGGGGGCAGCGCCTACGAGCAGTACTTC
j_call: TRBJ2-7
v_call: TRBV5-4
d_call: TRBD1
clone_size: .

cdr3_aa: CASSEVGRGGNTEAFF
cdr3_nt: TGTGCCAGCAGTGAAGTCGGGCGGGGCGGCAACACTGAAGCTTTCTTT
j_call: TRBJ1-1
v_call: TRBV2
d_call: .
clone_size: .

cdr3_aa: CATARDRVYEQYF
cdr3_nt: TGTGCCACGGCCCGGGACAGGGTCTACGAGCAGTACTTC
j_call: TRBJ2-7
v_call: TRBV7-9
d_call: TRBD1
clone_size: .

cdr3_aa: CASSYSAVNEQFF
cdr3_nt: TGTGCCAGCAGTTACAGCGCAGTCAATGAGCAGTTCTTC
j_call: TRBJ2-1
v_call: TRBV6-6
d_call: .
clone_size: once

cdr3_aa: CASSSPPGKGLYEQYF
cdr3_nt: TGTGCCAGCAGTTCTCCGCCAGGTAAAGGACTCTACGAGCAGTACTTC
j_call: TRBJ2-7
v_call: TRBV27
d_call: .
clone_size: .

cdr3_aa: CASSLGLGTMTEAFF
cdr3_nt: TGTGCCAGCAGCTTAGGTCTAGGGACTATGACTGAAGCTTTCTTT
j_call: TRBJ1-1
v_call: TRBV11-2
d_call: .
clone_size: .

cdr3_aa: CASSKPGFEGEQYF
cdr3_nt: TGTGCCAGCAGTAAACCGGGGTTCGAGGGCGAGCAGTACTTC
j_call: TRBJ2-7
v_call: TRBV25-1
d_call: .
clone_size: .

cdr3_aa: CSTSASTDTQYF
cdr3_nt: TGCAGCACTTCTGCTAGCACAGATACGCAGTATTTT
j_call: TRBJ2-3
v_call: TRBV29-1
d_call: .
clone_size: few

cdr3_aa: CSVEPGANYNEQFF
cdr3_nt: TGCAGCGTTGAGCCGGGAGCCAACTACAATGAGCAGTTCTTC
j_call: TRBJ2-1
v_call: TRBV29-1
d_call: .
clone_size: .

cdr3_aa: CASRRQGTSEQYF
cdr3_nt: TGTGCCAGCAGGAGACAGGGGACGAGCGAGCAGTACTTC
j_call: TRBJ2-7
v_call: TRBV19
d_call: TRBD1
clone_size: .

cdr3_aa: CASSFPGTVGEDEQFF
cdr3_nt: TGTGCCAGCAGCTTCCCCGGGACAGTAGGAGAAGATGAGCAGTTCTTC
j_call: TRBJ2-1
v_call: TRBV5-6
d_call: TRBD1
clone_size: .

cdr3_aa: CASSLTDTGDQPQHF
cdr3_nt: TGTGCCAGCAGCCTCACTGACACAGGGGATCAGCCCCAGCATTTT
j_call: TRBJ1-5
v_call: TRBV28
d_call: TRBD1
clone_size: few

cdr3_aa: CASSLARTGDYNEQFF
cdr3_nt: TGTGCCAGCAGCTTAGCCCGGACAGGGGACTACAATGAGCAGTTCTTC
j_call: TRBJ2-1
v_call: TRBV7-9
d_call: TRBD1
clone_size: .